Below are 30 T cell receptor beta chains sequenced from a single sample in a study of regulatory T cells in long-lasting Graves disease. Time point here: newly diagnosed GD, antithyroid drugs for less than 3 months. Construction of the TCR library relied on RNA isolated from PBMCs. Both iRepertoire HTBI primers and Arm-PCR of CDR3 regions were used to build the TCR beta libraries. TCRdb redid the calling of the multiplex PCR reads with MiXCR, one entry per CDR3 protein. The table records about 500,000 distinct CDR3 sequences, around 15% of them present only once. Another study also made use of these data, one on T cells in Graves' hyperthyroidism and ophthalmopathy.

The input for sequencing was peripheral blood mononuclear cells (PBMCs), taken at new diagnosis, from a patient treated with antithyroid drugs. The source is a man aged 35 to 55 with Graves disease.

This clonotype was seen many times. The rearrangement joins TRBV13 to TRBJ2-3; D remains unclear. CDR1 is PRHDT and CDR2 is FYEKMQ in the germline V gene (reference sequence). Trimming cost V 4 bases and J 3 bases, with 11 bases left between them. The CDR3 has 14 residues. CDR3 region: CASSSSRMTDTQYF. The DNA of the CDR3 is TGTGCCAGCAGCTCCTCTAGAATGACAGATACGCAGTATTTT.

This clonotype was observed at least ten times. The V call is TRBV20-1, the J call TRBJ2-7; 11 bases match TRBD2. Germline CDR1 reads DFQATT; CDR2 reads SNEGSKA (reference sequence). The CDR3 extends over 13 amino acids. Germline trimming cut 7 bases from V and 6 bases from J; bases unmatched to any gene: 8. CDR3 sequence: CSVLAGVNREQYF. CDR3 DNA: TGCAGTGTACTAGCGGGAGTGAATCGCGAGCAGTACTTC.

The chain is built from TRBV28 and TRBJ2-7; 10 positions agree with TRBD2. The V gene's germline CDR1 is MDHEN and CDR2 SYDVKM. The CDR3 spans 16 residues. V trimming: 6 bases; J trimming: 3 bases; junction bases outside the gene matches: 11. The CDR3 loop is CASSRLLAGPYYEQYF. Written as DNA, the CDR3 is TGTGCCAGCAGCCGACTACTAGCGGGGCCTTACTACGAGCAGTACTTC.

This clonotype was found a few times. The rearrangement joins TRBV3-1 to TRBJ2-7, with 8 bases lining up with TRBD2. Germline assignment: CDR1 LGHDT and CDR2 YNNKEL (reference sequence). CDR3 length: 17 residues. With V trimmed by 0 bases and J by 3 bases, 10 bases remained unmatched. The CDR3 spells CASSQDLYSGKDYEQYF. In nucleotides, the CDR3 is TGTGCCAGCAGCCAAGATTTGTATAGCGGGAAAGACTACGAGCAGTACTTC.

J is TRBJ2-4 and V is TRBV5-1, with D perhaps matching TRBD2 (5 bases). CDR3 length: 16 residues. The V gene's germline CDR1 is SGHRS and CDR2 YFSETQ. The V end was cut by 4 bases, the J end by 0 bases, with 14 bases between. This CDR3 reads CASSESPGLAKNIQYF. The CDR3 DNA follows: TGCGCCAGCAGCGAATCTCCAGGACTAGCCAAAAACATTCAGTACTTC.

This clonotype was recorded many times. V usage is TRBV2 and J usage is TRBJ2-7; 9 positions match TRBD2. Germline loops: CDR1 SNHLY, CDR2 FYNNEI. The CDR3 sequence is 11 residues long. The trim removed 6 bases at V and 12 bases at J, leaving 6 bases unmatched. The CDR3 sequence: CASSVSGSGYF. For the CDR3, the DNA is TGTGCCAGCAGCGTTAGCGGGAGTGGGTACTTC.

This clonotype was recorded at least ten times. This chain links TRBV18 with TRBJ2-1; D is undetermined. The V and J ends lost 8 bases and 7 bases respectively, with 12 bases between them. This CDR3 region has 12 residues. Germline V CDR1 and CDR2: KGHSH, LQKENI. In nucleotides, the CDR3 is TGTGCCAGCAGCCCCAGAACTAATGAGCAGTTCTTC. Residues: CASSPRTNEQFF.

V and J are TRBV5-1 and TRBJ1-1, with TRBD1 matching 8 bases. Germline CDR1 is SGHRS and CDR2 is YFSETQ. V lost 3 bases and J lost 5; bases outside the gene matches: 3. The CDR3 totals 13 residues. This CDR3 is CASSSDRVTEAFF. DNA for the CDR3: TGCGCCAGCAGCTCGGACAGGGTAACTGAAGCTTTCTTT. Full variable domain (rest looked up from reference TRBV5-1 and TRBJ1-1): KAGVTQTPRYLIKTRGQQVTLSCSPISGHRSVSWYQQTPGQGLQFLFEYFSETQRNKGNFPGRFSGRQFSNSRSEMNVSTLELGDSALYLCASSSDRVTEAFFGQGTRLTVV.

This clonotype occurred a few times. This chain uses TRBV6-1 with TRBJ1-5; D might be TRBD1 (5 bases). Trimming shortened V by 6 bases and J by 0 bases, and 15 bases separated the two germline ends. This CDR3 contains 16 residues. Looked up from germline, CDR1 is MNHNS and CDR2 is SASEGT. CDR3 loop: CASRVGTAYSNQPQHF. As DNA, the CDR3 is TGTGCCAGCAGGGTAGGGACGGCTTATAGCAATCAGCCCCAGCATTTT.

The chain combines TRBV5-1 with TRBJ1-1, with 9 bases matching TRBD1. CDR1 is SGHRS and CDR2 is YFSETQ in the germline V gene. The CDR3 loop spans 16 amino acids. Trimming at V came to 3 bases and at J to 1 base, leaving 7 bases not matched to a gene. CDR3 protein: CASSSDRGRENTEAFF. CDR3 nucleotides: TGCGCCAGCAGCTCGGACAGGGGAAGGGAGAACACTGAAGCTTTCTTT.

This clonotype was detected a few times. The chain carries TRBV20-1 and TRBJ2-3; D is undetermined. V lost 0 bases and J 0 bases, leaving 13 bases between the germline ends. The CDR3 consists of 16 residues. Germline loops: CDR1 DFQATT, CDR2 SNEGSKA (reference sequence). In DNA, the CDR3 is TGCAGTGCTAGAGATATAGTACGGGCTAGCACAGATACGCAGTATTTT. It specifies CSARDIVRASTDTQYF.

This clonotype was counted at least ten times. The rearrangement links TRBV28 to TRBJ2-3, with D unclear. The CDR3 consists of 12 residues. Per germline, CDR1 MDHEN and CDR2 SYDVKM. CDR3 sequence (DNA): TGTGCTCAGAGCATGCACACAGATACGCAGTATTTT. The encoded protein is CAQSMHTDTQYF.

The chain uses TRBV20-1 and TRBJ1-5; D may be TRBD1 (5 bases). The V end was cut by 2 bases, the J end by 1 base, with 18 bases between. CDR1 and CDR2 from the germline V gene are DFQATT and SNEGSKA (reference sequence). This CDR3 is 17 amino acids long. This CDR3 is CSARKHYGDRSNQPQHF. In DNA, the CDR3 is TGCAGTGCTAGAAAGCACTACGGGGACCGAAGCAATCAGCCCCAGCATTTT.

This clonotype was seen many times. The J gene is TRBJ2-1, the V gene TRBV6-2 or TRBV6-3; TRBD1 matches at 9 bases. Trimming at V came to 6 bases and at J to 9 bases, leaving 6 bases not matched to a gene. Germline V gene sequence: CDR1 MNHEY, CDR2 SVGEGT. CDR3 length: 13 amino acids. CDR3: CASRPRDRVEQFF. The CDR3 coding sequence is TGTGCCAGCAGGCCCCGGGACAGGGTTGAGCAGTTCTTC.

In this sample, this clonotype turned up many times. V and J are TRBV3-1 and TRBJ1-1, with D unclear. Germline lookup yields CDR1 LGHDT and CDR2 YNNKEL (reference sequence). The V and J ends lost 0 bases and 10 bases respectively, with 6 bases between them. The CDR3 is made up of 11 amino acids. CDR3 bases: TGTGCCAGCAGCCAAGAGGGCAGAGCTTTCTTT. Translation gives CASSQEGRAFF. The whole variable domain, filled in from reference TRBV3-1 and TRBJ1-1, reads DTAVSQTPKYLVTQMGNDKSIKCEQNLGHDTMYWYKQDSKKFLKIMFSYNNKELIINETVPNRFSPKSPDKAHLNLHINSLELGDSAVYFCASSQEGRAFFGQGTRLTVV.

This clonotype was seen many times. This sequence joins TRBV7-8 and TRBJ1-5, with D perhaps matching TRBD1 (6 bases). The V and J ends lost 4 bases and 4 bases respectively, with 17 bases between them. The CDR3 runs to 16 residues. Germline CDR1 and CDR2: SGHVS and FQNEAQ. The CDR3 is CASSSSPTGLNQPQHF. CDR3 DNA: TGTGCCAGCAGCTCCTCCCCAACAGGGTTGAATCAGCCCCAGCATTTT.

This clonotype occurred many times. The chain links TRBV2 to TRBJ2-7; TRBD2 is a possible D gene (5 bases). Trimming took off 8 bases at V and 3 bases at J, with 14 bases between the two ends. This CDR3 comprises 13 residues. CDR1 is SNHLY and CDR2 is FYNNEI in the germline V gene. Here the CDR3 reads CASGPAADYEQYF. The CDR3 nucleotides read TGTGCCAGCGGCCCAGCGGCGGACTACGAGCAGTACTTC.

This chain uses TRBV27 with TRBJ2-3; tentatively, D is TRBD2 (6 bases). CDR1 is MNHEY, CDR2 SMNVEV, per germline (reference sequence). Deletions cut 5 bases from V and 4 bases from J, with 13 bases between. This CDR3 has 14 residues. The chain's CDR3 is CASSRGGLADTQYF. The CDR3 DNA is TGTGCCAGCAGTCGCGGAGGGTTGGCAGATACGCAGTATTTT.

The chain recombines TRBV6-1 with TRBJ2-1; D possibly corresponds to TRBD1 (6 bases). Germline CDR1 is MNHNS and CDR2 is SASEGT. There are 13 residues in the CDR3. Trimming pared 7 bases from V and 8 bases from J, leaving 15 bases between. CDR3 in DNA: TGTGCCAGCAACAGGGTGGGCAACGATGAGCAGTTCTTC. It is translated as CASNRVGNDEQFF.

This clonotype was seen a handful of times. The J gene is TRBJ2-2, the V gene TRBV28; 7 bases agree with TRBD2. This CDR3 has 16 residues. Germline trimming cut 3 bases from V and 1 base from J; bases unmatched to any gene: 5. Germline V gene data show CDR1 as MDHEN and CDR2 as SYDVKM. The CDR3 protein is CASSFAGGGNTGELFF. The DNA for the CDR3 is TGTGCCAGCAGTTTTGCTGGCGGGGGGAACACCGGGGAGCTGTTTTTT.

This clonotype has at least ten counts. The chain links TRBV20-1 to TRBJ2-7, with 11 bases fitting TRBD2. The germline CDR1 and CDR2 sequences are DFQATT and SNEGSKA (reference sequence). The junction had 4 bases not matched to a gene; V was cut back by 5 bases and J by 1 base. The CDR3 runs to 14 residues. CDR3 nucleotide sequence: TGCAGTGCTCACACTAGCGGGAGATCCTACGAGCAGTACTTC. Amino acids: CSAHTSGRSYEQYF.

This clonotype was picked up a small number of times. The chain joins TRBV12-3 or TRBV12-4 to TRBJ2-7; D not certain. CDR3 length: 12 residues. Trimming removed 6 bases from V and 6 bases from J, with 12 bases in between. The CDR3 spells CASSLIFSEQYF. DNA of the CDR3: TGTGCCAGCAGCCTGATCTTCTCCGAGCAGTACTTC.

Concerning this clonotype itself: Mismatch with germline at one junction end may stem from a read error. This chain links TRBV19 with TRBJ1-4; no clear D. The CDR3 contains 14 residues. Germline lookup yields CDR1 LNHDA and CDR2 SQIVND (reference sequence). CDR3 amino acids: CAGSIGRNYEKLFF. CDR3 in DNA: TGTGCCGGTAGTATCGGAAGAAATTATGAAAAACTGTTTTTT. The variable domain in full, completed from reference TRBV19 and TRBJ1-4, reads DGGITQSPKYLFRKEGQNVTLSCEQNLNHDAMYWYRQDPGQGLRLIYYSQIVNDFQKGDIAEGYSVSREKKESFPLTVTSAQKNPTAFYLCAGSIGRNYEKLFFGSGTQLSVL.

On this clonotype itself: It may be a read error: a sequence one base away is much more abundant. The CDR3 end shows no conserved phenylalanine or tryptophan, and so a read error is likely. The V call is TRBV12-3 or TRBV12-4, the J call TRBJ2-3; the match to TRBD2 covers 12 bases. V was pared by 3 bases and J by 5 bases, with 3 bases of the junction left unmatched. This CDR3 spans 15 amino acids. The CDR3 bases are TGTGCCAGCAGTTTGGCTAGCGGGAGGGGAGATACGCAGTATCTT. Protein product: CASSLASGRGDTQYL.

The chain employs TRBV18 and TRBJ2-3; TRBD1 agrees at 8 bases. V was clipped by 2 bases and J by 2 bases; unmatched bases: 3. The CDR3 consists of 15 residues. CDR1 is KGHSH and CDR2 is LQKENI in the germline V gene. CDR3 DNA: TGTGCCAGCTCACCAGGGGGACAGGTCACAGATACGCAGTATTTT. Protein sequence: CASSPGGQVTDTQYF.

This clonotype turned up a few times. This sequence joins TRBV12-3 or TRBV12-4 and TRBJ2-1; no definite D call. The CDR3 loop spans 13 amino acids. Trimming removed 3 bases from V and 4 bases from J, with 7 bases in between. For the CDR3, the DNA is TGTGCCAGCAGTTTTACCCAATACAATGAGCAGTTCTTC. Translating gives CASSFTQYNEQFF.

Details on this clonotype: A far larger clone lies a single base away; this is likely a read error. The J gene is TRBJ2-3, the V gene TRBV2; no definite D call. Matching the DNA end better, TRBJ2-1 makes the J call doubtful. The germline V gene encodes CDR1 SNHLY and CDR2 FYNNEI. The CDR3 loop spans 13 amino acids. This CDR3 reads CASSVLVLGGQFF. The DNA for the CDR3 is TGTGCCAGCAGTGTTTTAGTACTGGGTGGGCAGTTCTTC.

This clonotype was observed a few times. The genes are TRBV2 and TRBJ1-2, with a weak D call TRBD1 (5 bases). Germline V gene lookup returns CDR1 SNHLY and CDR2 FYNNEI. This CDR3 comprises 13 residues. The V end lost 3 bases, the J end lost 3 bases, and 8 bases lay between the germline ends. CDR3 amino acids: CASSETVDYGYTF. DNA for the CDR3: TGTGCCAGCAGTGAGACAGTGGACTATGGCTACACCTTC.

This clonotype was counted at least ten times. This rearrangement joins TRBV20-1 to TRBJ2-7, with D tentatively TRBD2 (5 bases). V was shortened by 5 bases and J by 5 bases, with 16 bases between the two germline ends. The CDR3 totals 13 residues. The germline V gene encodes CDR1 DFQATT and CDR2 SNEGSKA (reference sequence). The CDR3 DNA reads TGCAGTGCTCCTGACACTAGGATCCACGAGCAGTACTTC. Translation: CSAPDTRIHEQYF.

This clonotype was seen ten or more times. The V call is TRBV27, the J call TRBJ2-7, with 15 bases matching TRBD2. Germline V gene sequence: CDR1 MNHEY, CDR2 SMNVEV (reference sequence). CDR3 length equals 15 residues. Germline trimming cut 6 bases from V and 3 bases from J; bases unmatched to any gene: 3. The CDR3: CASRLGLAGGYEQYF. CDR3 sequence (DNA): TGTGCCAGCAGACTGGGACTAGCGGGAGGCTACGAGCAGTACTTC.